The 19 T cell receptor beta chains given below trace back to one sample, sequenced in a study of PD-L1 blockade in urothelial cancer. Specified time point: pretreatment peripheral blood. Method: immunoSEQ multiplex PCR; TCRdb's copy keeps in-frame clones and lacks some. Of tens of thousands of clones in the sample, 70% to 90% are singletons; the top ten hold 1.5% to 2%. The input for sequencing was PBMCs, taken around atezolizumab (anti-PD-L1) treatment. The receptors derive from a man between 65 and 85 years old with urothelial cancer.

V and J are TRBV18 and TRBJ1-4; no firm D call. The length of the CDR3 is 13 residues. Germline loops: CDR1 KGHSH, CDR2 LQKENI. V lost 2 bases and J lost 8, with 9 bases in between. CDR3 region: CASSPSSVEKLFF. As DNA, the CDR3 is TGTGCCAGCTCACCATCTTCGGTGGAAAAACTGTTTTTT.

The gene calls are TRBV2 and TRBJ2-1; the match to TRBD1 covers 9 bases. CDR1 and CDR2 (germline): SNHLY, FYNNEI. Trimming removed 7 bases from V and 0 bases from J; junction bases left unmatched: 16. The CDR3 runs 19 residues. CDR3 nucleotides: TGTGCCAGCATTGCCGAATGGGGACAGGGTCAAAGCTCCTACAATGAGCAGTTCTTC. As protein: CASIAEWGQGQSSYNEQFF.

The J gene is TRBJ2-3, the V gene TRBV5-4, with D unresolved. CDR3 length equals 12 residues. The V and J ends lost 3 bases and 6 bases respectively, with 8 bases between them. CDR1 is SGHNT and CDR2 is YYREEE in the germline V gene (reference sequence). For the CDR3, the DNA is TGTGCCAGCAGCTCTTCCCAGGATACGCAGTATTTT. This sequence encodes CASSSSQDTQYF.

The genes are TRBV15 and TRBJ2-4; maybe TRBD2 (5 bases). This CDR3 is built from 14 residues. Germline lookup yields CDR1 LNHNV and CDR2 YYDKDF (reference sequence). V was shortened by 1 base and J by 6 bases, with 10 bases between the two germline ends. The CDR3 nucleotides are TGTGCCACCAGCAGAGCGGGGATCGGAAACATTCAGTACTTC. This codes for CATSRAGIGNIQYF.

The chain couples TRBV28 to TRBJ1-4, with 7 bases fitting TRBD1. This CDR3 contains 13 residues. The germline gives CDR1 MDHEN, CDR2 SYDVKM. V lost 8 bases and J lost 3; bases outside the gene matches: 3. The CDR3 sequence is CASWGTANEKLFF. Here the CDR3 DNA reads TGTGCCAGCTGGGGGACAGCTAATGAAAAACTGTTTTTT.

The table lists this clone with a few counts. This chain joins TRBV11-2 and TRBJ2-2; a possible D gene is TRBD2 (7 bases). CDR1 is SGHAT and CDR2 is FQNNGV in the germline V gene. The CDR3 sequence is 14 residues long. V was clipped by 11 bases and J by 5 bases, with 18 bases between them. Written as DNA, the CDR3 is TGTGCCTCCCTGGGGGCGGGGGCGACCGGGGAGCTGTTTTTT. Translated: CASLGAGATGELFF.

This clone came up a few times. This chain connects TRBV2 to TRBJ2-5; no definite D call. V lost 6 bases and J lost 5, with 10 bases in between. Germline CDR1 is SNHLY and CDR2 is FYNNEI. The CDR3 runs 12 residues. The CDR3 sequence is CASSLHLETQYF. The CDR3 nucleotides are TGTGCCAGCAGCCTCCACTTGGAGACCCAGTACTTC.

V usage is TRBV19 and J usage is TRBJ2-2; 11 positions match TRBD2. Trimming removed 5 bases from V and 0 bases from J; junction bases left unmatched: 8. Germline CDR1 is LNHDA and CDR2 is SQIVND (reference sequence). The CDR3 extends over 18 amino acids. In DNA form, the CDR3 reads TGTGCCAGTAGTGGAGGACTAGCGGGTACTCCGAACACCGGGGAGCTGTTTTTT. Its protein product is CASSGGLAGTPNTGELFF. Variable domain in full (rest from reference TRBV19 and TRBJ2-2): DGGITQSPKYLFRKEGQNVTLSCEQNLNHDAMYWYRQDPGQGLRLIYYSQIVNDFQKGDIAEGYSVSREKKESFPLTVTSAQKNPTAFYLCASSGGLAGTPNTGELFFGEGSRLTVL.

The chain has TRBV27 and TRBJ2-1; TRBD1 might be the D (6 bases). Trimming shortened V by 4 bases and J by 10 bases, and 14 bases separated the two germline ends. The CDR3 runs 13 residues. Per the germline V gene, CDR1 is MNHEY and CDR2 is SMNVEV (reference sequence). The CDR3 sequence: CASSYLIGTEQFF. The CDR3 coding sequence is TGTGCCAGCAGTTACCTTATCGGGACAGAGCAGTTCTTC.

This chain uses TRBV30 with TRBJ1-1; D not resolved. Germline V lookup: CDR1 GTSNPN, CDR2 SVGIG (reference sequence). CDR3 length equals 14 residues. The V end lost 5 bases, the J end lost 6 bases, and 19 bases lay between the germline ends. CDR3 residues: CAWGGYTVGPEAFF. Written as DNA, the CDR3 is TGTGCCTGGGGAGGTTATACAGTGGGCCCTGAAGCTTTCTTT.

The chain employs TRBV7-8 and TRBJ1-3; no definite D call. The CDR3 is 15 amino acids. Trimming stripped 5 bases from V and 3 bases from J, with 14 bases between. The germline gives CDR1 SGHVS, CDR2 FQNEAQ. The DNA for the CDR3 is TGTGCCAGCAGCCCTGGGAGGGAAGGTGGAAACACCATATATTTT. Its protein is CASSPGREGGNTIYF.

V usage is TRBV5-4 and J usage is TRBJ2-3; a weak D match, TRBD2 (6 bases). There are 16 residues in the CDR3. The germline CDR1 and CDR2 sequences are SGHNT and YYREEE (reference sequence). Trimming removed 4 bases from V and 1 base from J, with 16 bases in between. CDR3 in amino acids: CASSNDGGWGTDTQYF. DNA of the CDR3: TGTGCCAGCAGCAACGACGGAGGGTGGGGCACAGATACGCAGTATTTT.

The rearrangement joins TRBV28 to TRBJ2-7, with 9 bases lining up with TRBD1. V was clipped by 3 bases and J by 5 bases; unmatched bases: 5. This CDR3 region has 14 residues. Germline V lookup: CDR1 MDHEN, CDR2 SYDVKM. The CDR3 region has the DNA TGTGCCAGCAGTTTCGACAGGGGGTTCGACGAGCAGTACTTC. Translating gives CASSFDRGFDEQYF.

CDR3 region: CASSESRAGNTIYF. CDR3 DNA sequence: TGTGCCAGCAGTGAATCCAGGGCTGGAAACACCATATATTTT. The chain joins TRBV6-1 to TRBJ1-3; D is perhaps TRBD1 (5 bases). V was cut by 2 bases and J by 2 bases, with 7 bases left in between. The germline CDR1 and CDR2 sequences are MNHNS and SASEGT. This CDR3 is built from 14 residues.

The chain has TRBV27 and TRBJ2-7; 10 bases align to TRBD2. V gave up 5 bases and J gave up 5 bases; unmatched junction bases: 9. Germline lookup yields CDR1 MNHEY and CDR2 SMNVEV (reference sequence). The CDR3 sequence is 15 residues long. CDR3 in amino acids: CASSPQGLAINEQYF. The CDR3 bases are TGTGCCAGCAGTCCCCAGGGACTAGCGATAAACGAGCAGTACTTC.

This sequence joins TRBV9 and TRBJ1-2; D gene unclear. V was shortened by 3 bases and J by 4 bases, with 13 bases between the two germline ends. The CDR3 contains 14 residues. The germline CDR1 and CDR2 sequences are SGDLS and YYNGEE. The CDR3 here is CASSAGMTTYGYTF. DNA for the CDR3: TGTGCCAGCAGCGCCGGGATGACGACCTATGGCTACACCTTC.

The rearrangement joins TRBV6-5 to TRBJ2-3; D possibly corresponds to TRBD2 (5 bases). V lost 6 bases to trimming and J lost 0 bases, with 13 bases between them. The germline CDR1 and CDR2 sequences are MNHEY and SVGAGI. The CDR3 contains 15 residues. CDR3 coding DNA: TGTGCCAGCAGGCCGGACTGGGTGAGCACAGATACGCAGTATTTT. Protein: CASRPDWVSTDTQYF.

This clone was seen only once. This chain uses TRBV6-5 with TRBJ2-7; 7 bases are shared with TRBD2. The CDR3 length is 13 residues. The V gene's germline CDR1 is MNHEY and CDR2 SVGAGI. The J segment lost 3 bases and the V segment lost 6 bases, leaving 5 bases of the junction unmatched. The CDR3 DNA reads TGTGCCAGCAGAAGCGGGATATACTACGAGCAGTACTTC. It translates to CASRSGIYYEQYF.

The rearrangement uses TRBV30 and TRBJ1-5; D is unresolved. Per germline, CDR1 GTSNPN and CDR2 SVGIG (reference sequence). The CDR3 consists of 15 residues. Trimming cost V 0 bases and J 3 bases, with 12 bases left between them. CDR3 coding DNA: TGTGCCTGGAGTGTACCGGGGATGGCCAATCAGCCCCAGCATTTT. Translated: CAWSVPGMANQPQHF.